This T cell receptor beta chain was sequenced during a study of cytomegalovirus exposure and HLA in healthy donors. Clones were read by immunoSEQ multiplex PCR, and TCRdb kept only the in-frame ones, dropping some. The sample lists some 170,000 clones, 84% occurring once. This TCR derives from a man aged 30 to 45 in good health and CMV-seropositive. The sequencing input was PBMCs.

The CDR3 is CASSQDDRGNYGYTF. Here the CDR3 DNA reads TGCGCCAGCAGCCAAGATGACAGGGGTAACTATGGCTACACCTTC. V gene TRBV4-3 combines with J gene TRBJ1-2; 8 bases are shared with TRBD1. Trimming removed 0 bases from V and 1 base from J; junction bases left unmatched: 1. The CDR3 extends over 15 amino acids. The V gene's germline CDR1 is LGHNA and CDR2 YSLEER.